The 8 T cell receptor beta chains below all came from one sample that was sequenced in a study of T cells in Graves' hyperthyroidism and ophthalmopathy. The TCR beta CDR3 regions underwent amplification using RNA transcripts as the source. HTBI primers drove first-round RT-PCR of the TCR CDR3. Using its own MiXCR run on the multiplex PCR reads, TCRdb lists one record per CDR3 protein. The sample shows a few hundred thousand distinct CDR3 sequences, about 15% of them seen only once. Material: blood. Receptors were obtained from a woman aged 45-65 years with Graves' hyperthyroidism.

The table lists this clonotype with a few counts. In DNA, the CDR3 is TGTGCCTGGAGTGCTCGACTAGCGGGAGGTGGGGATACGCAGTATTTT. This sequence encodes CAWSARLAGGGDTQYF. V is TRBV30 and J is TRBJ2-3; 13 bases are a match to TRBD2. CDR1 is GTSNPN and CDR2 is SVGIG in the germline V gene (reference sequence). V was pared by 1 base and J by 6 bases, with 7 bases of the junction left unmatched. The CDR3 runs to 16 residues. The variable domain in full, with the rest retrieved from reference TRBV30 and TRBJ2-3, is SQTIHQWPATLVQPVGSPLSLECTVEGTSNPNLYWYRQAAGRGLQLLFYSVGIGQISSEVPQNLSASRPQDRQFILSSKKLLLSDSGFYLCAWSARLAGGGDTQYFGPGTRLTVL.

This clonotype has ten or more counts. The chain's CDR3 is CASSLRLAGLSTDTQYF. The CDR3 DNA reads TGTGCCAGCAGTTTAAGGCTAGCGGGGCTTAGCACAGATACGCAGTATTTT. The rearrangement joins TRBV12-3 or TRBV12-4 to TRBJ2-3; 9 bases fit TRBD2. The CDR3 is 17 amino acids. With 2 bases clipped from V and 0 bases from J, the junction kept 6 bases outside the gene matches.

This clonotype was counted between two and nine times. J is TRBJ1-5 and V is TRBV6-5, with D perhaps matching TRBD1 (5 bases). The CDR3 has 15 amino acids. V was trimmed by 2 bases and J by 4 bases, leaving 12 bases between them. CDR1 and CDR2 from the germline V gene are MNHEY and SVGAGI. In DNA form, the CDR3 reads TGTGCCAGCAGTTACGGATGGGGGGAGAATCAGCCCCAGCATTTT. It translates to CASSYGWGENQPQHF.

The CDR3 protein is CASSYGNPGFNTNEQFF. CDR3 DNA: TGTGCCAGCAGTTACGGCAATCCGGGATTTAATACGAATGAGCAGTTCTTC. This chain joins TRBV6-5 and TRBJ2-1; maybe TRBD2 (5 bases). The CDR3 is 17 residues long. The ends were cut back, 2 bases at V and 7 bases at J, with 21 bases in the middle. Per germline, CDR1 MNHEY and CDR2 SVGAGI.

This clonotype occurred a few times. The rearrangement uses TRBV19 and TRBJ2-1; possibly TRBD1 or TRBD2 for D (6 bases each). This CDR3 is built from 16 residues. Trimming stripped 1 base from V and 8 bases from J, with 18 bases between. Germline V gene lookup returns CDR1 LNHDA and CDR2 SQIVND (reference sequence). Written as DNA, the CDR3 is TGTGCCAGTAGTATAGCCCCGGGGGCCCCGGACGATGAGCAGTTCTTC. Protein sequence: CASSIAPGAPDDEQFF.

Notes on this clonotype: Given a much more abundant clone one base away, this may be a read error. This CDR3 is missing its conserved last phenylalanine or tryptophan, likely due to a read error. The chain couples TRBV20-1 to TRBJ2-7; D not resolved. The CDR3 runs 14 residues. From germline, CDR1 is DFQATT and CDR2 SNEGSKA (reference sequence). The ends were cut back, 1 base at V and 0 bases at J, with 10 bases in the middle. In nucleotides, the CDR3 is TGCAGTGCTAGAGGGCGACGGCTCTCCTACGAGCAGTACCTC. This encodes CSARGRRLSYEQYL.

This clonotype was picked up many times. The chain recombines TRBV27 with TRBJ1-2; weak D call: TRBD1 (6 bases). V was trimmed by 0 bases and J by 5 bases, leaving 10 bases between them. This CDR3 is 14 amino acids long. Germline V CDR1 and CDR2: MNHEY, SMNVEV (reference sequence). This CDR3 reads CASSLSGQGYGYTF. The CDR3 DNA reads as TGTGCCAGCAGTTTATCGGGTCAGGGGTATGGCTACACCTTC.

This clonotype has ten or more counts. This chain uses TRBV2 with TRBJ2-6, with D uncertain. Per germline, CDR1 SNHLY and CDR2 FYNNEI. Trimming took 6 bases from V and 3 from J, leaving 6 bases between them. The CDR3 is 13 residues long. CDR3 DNA: TGTGCCAGCAGACTGTATGGGGCCAACGTCCTGACTTTC. Amino acids: CASRLYGANVLTF.